A selection of T cell receptor beta chains follows, all from one sample in a study of cytotoxic CD8 clonotypes in ibrutinib-treated CLL. Clones were read by immunoSEQ multiplex PCR, and TCRdb kept only the in-frame ones, dropping some. The profile shows 200,000 to 250,000 clones, more than 65% of them singletons. The source was PBMCs, collected after 12 months of ibrutinib treatment. The receptors derive from a human donor with chronic lymphocytic leukemia. CDR3s include the opening cysteine and the closing phenylalanine or tryptophan. The order of the fields is clone size, J gene, D gene, V gene, CDR3 DNA, CDR3 protein. D genes are given only for firm matches. Clone size, where shown, is once, few, many, or a class for clones that have expanded.

clone size: few
J gene: TRBJ1-5
D gene: NA
V gene: TRBV18
CDR3 DNA: TGTGCCAGCTCGCAAGGACAGAATAGCAATCAGCCCCAGCATTTT
CDR3 protein: CASSQGQNSNQPQHF

clone size: NA
J gene: TRBJ1-1
D gene: NA
V gene: TRBV18
CDR3 DNA: TGTGCCAGCTCACCCACACAGAACACTGAAGCTTTCTTT
CDR3 protein: CASSPTQNTEAFF

clone size: NA
J gene: TRBJ1-4
D gene: NA
V gene: TRBV28
CDR3 DNA: TGTGCCAGCAGGTCGGGAACTTTAAATGAAAAACTGTTTTTT
CDR3 protein: CASRSGTLNEKLFF

clone size: NA
J gene: TRBJ2-7
D gene: TRBD2
V gene: TRBV7-8
CDR3 DNA: TGTGCCAGCAGCTTCGGACTAGCGGGAGAATTCTACGAGCAGTACTTC
CDR3 protein: CASSFGLAGEFYEQYF

clone size: NA
J gene: TRBJ1-2
D gene: TRBD1
V gene: TRBV5-1
CDR3 DNA: TGCGCCAGCAGCTCGGGACAGGGCTACCTCTCCTATGGCTACACCTTC
CDR3 protein: CASSSGQGYLSYGYTF

clone size: NA
J gene: TRBJ2-3
D gene: TRBD1
V gene: TRBV19
CDR3 DNA: TGTGCCAGTGCAGACAGGGTCAGCACAGATACGCAGTATTTT
CDR3 protein: CASADRVSTDTQYF

clone size: NA
J gene: TRBJ2-2
D gene: TRBD1
V gene: TRBV27
CDR3 DNA: TGTGCCAGCAGGATTCTTTTGGACAGGGAATACACCGGGGAGCTGTTTTTT
CDR3 protein: CASRILLDREYTGELFF

clone size: NA
J gene: TRBJ2-7
D gene: TRBD2
V gene: TRBV7-2
CDR3 DNA: TGTGCCAGCAGTTTAGGACTAGCGAGGTACGAGCAGTACTTC
CDR3 protein: CASSLGLARYEQYF

clone size: few
J gene: TRBJ2-5
D gene: NA
V gene: TRBV6-5
CDR3 DNA: TGTGCCAGCAGGGCGGACAGCCAAGAGACCCAGTACTTC
CDR3 protein: CASRADSQETQYF

clone size: NA
J gene: TRBJ2-7
D gene: NA
V gene: TRBV2
CDR3 DNA: TGTGCCAGCAGTTCCGGACCCTTCAGCGGGGAGCAGTACTTC
CDR3 protein: CASSSGPFSGEQYF

clone size: once
J gene: TRBJ1-1
D gene: TRBD1
V gene: TRBV9
CDR3 DNA: TGTGCCAGCAGTAGGGGGCTTGGGATGAACACTGAAGCTTTCTTT
CDR3 protein: CASSRGLGMNTEAFF

clone size: few
J gene: TRBJ1-2
D gene: TRBD1
V gene: TRBV4-3
CDR3 DNA: TGCGCCAGCAGCCAAGATTGGACAGGGGTCTATGGCTACACCTTC
CDR3 protein: CASSQDWTGVYGYTF

clone size: NA
J gene: TRBJ1-5
D gene: NA
V gene: TRBV5-1
CDR3 DNA: TGCGCCAGCTCTGGGGGGCGGAACAATCAGCCCCAGCATTTT
CDR3 protein: CASSGGRNNQPQHF

clone size: NA
J gene: TRBJ1-2
D gene: TRBD1
V gene: TRBV30
CDR3 DNA: TGTGCCTGCCCGGGGACAGCTAACTATGGCTACACCTTC
CDR3 protein: CACPGTANYGYTF

clone size: NA
J gene: TRBJ2-7
D gene: TRBD2
V gene: TRBV5-4
CDR3 DNA: TGTGCCAGCAGCCACCCCGTGAAGGGGGGACTACTAGCGGGAGGAAACGAGCAGTACTTC
CDR3 protein: CASSHPVKGGLLAGGNEQYF

clone size: NA
J gene: TRBJ2-1
D gene: NA
V gene: TRBV28
CDR3 DNA: TGTGCCAGCAGTTTAGTACAGGGGAGGGGCAATGAGCAGTTCTTC
CDR3 protein: CASSLVQGRGNEQFF

clone size: NA
J gene: TRBJ1-1
D gene: NA
V gene: TRBV19
CDR3 DNA: TGTGCCAGTACAAGCGAGGTGAACACTGAAGCTTTCTTT
CDR3 protein: CASTSEVNTEAFF

clone size: NA
J gene: TRBJ2-1
D gene: TRBD1
V gene: TRBV19
CDR3 DNA: TGTGCCAGTAGTCAATACCGGGACAGCTTAAACAATGAGCAGTTCTTC
CDR3 protein: CASSQYRDSLNNEQFF

clone size: NA
J gene: TRBJ1-6
D gene: NA
V gene: TRBV25-1
CDR3 DNA: TGTGCCAGCAGTCATCCAGGTGGGAATTCACCCCTCCACTTT
CDR3 protein: CASSHPGGNSPLHF

clone size: NA
J gene: TRBJ2-1
D gene: TRBD1
V gene: TRBV9
CDR3 DNA: TGTGCCAGCAGCGCCACCCCCCGGGACAGGACCAATGAGCAGTTCTTC
CDR3 protein: CASSATPRDRTNEQFF

clone size: NA
J gene: TRBJ1-1
D gene: NA
V gene: TRBV28
CDR3 DNA: TGTGCCAGCAGTTTACGGGGGGTGGTGAACACTGAAGCTTTCTTT
CDR3 protein: CASSLRGVVNTEAFF

clone size: NA
J gene: TRBJ2-5
D gene: NA
V gene: TRBV7-7
CDR3 DNA: TGTGCTAGCAGCTTACGACGGCTAACCAACCCAGAAAAAGAGACCCAGTACTTC
CDR3 protein: CASSLRRLTNPEKETQYF

clone size: NA
J gene: TRBJ2-7
D gene: NA
V gene: TRBV5-1
CDR3 DNA: TGCGCCAGCAGCAGCCAGACCGGCTACGAGCAGTACTTC
CDR3 protein: CASSSQTGYEQYF

clone size: NA
J gene: TRBJ1-1
D gene: TRBD1
V gene: TRBV7-3
CDR3 DNA: TGTGCCAGCAGTCGGACAGGGCTAGTGAACACTGAAGCTTTCTTT
CDR3 protein: CASSRTGLVNTEAFF

clone size: NA
J gene: TRBJ1-4
D gene: NA
V gene: TRBV6-6
CDR3 DNA: TGTGCCAGCAGTTACTCGTGGGGGGCGGTGAAAAAACTGTTTTTT
CDR3 protein: CASSYSWGAVKKLFF

clone size: NA
J gene: TRBJ2-6
D gene: NA
V gene: TRBV6-5
CDR3 DNA: TGTGCCAGCAGTTACGGGGTTACCGGGGCCAACGTCCTGACTTTC
CDR3 protein: CASSYGVTGANVLTF

clone size: NA
J gene: TRBJ2-1
D gene: NA
V gene: TRBV5-1
CDR3 DNA: TGCGCCAGCAGCCCCCCGGCGGGAAGCTCCTACAATGAGCAGTTCTTC
CDR3 protein: CASSPPAGSSYNEQFF

clone size: NA
J gene: TRBJ1-1
D gene: TRBD1
V gene: TRBV6-6
CDR3 DNA: TGTGCCAGCAGTTATAGACAGGGTACCATGAACACTGAAGCTTTCTTT
CDR3 protein: CASSYRQGTMNTEAFF

clone size: NA
J gene: TRBJ2-2
D gene: NA
V gene: TRBV19
CDR3 DNA: TGTGCCAGTAGTATGGGCGTCCCTGGCGGGGAGCTGTTTTTT
CDR3 protein: CASSMGVPGGELFF

clone size: once
J gene: TRBJ2-3
D gene: NA
V gene: TRBV5-6
CDR3 DNA: TGTGCCAGCAGCTTCCGGGACTTCCTCACCGAGACGCAGTATTTT
CDR3 protein: CASSFRDFLTETQYF

clone size: NA
J gene: TRBJ2-7
D gene: TRBD1
V gene: TRBV4-1
CDR3 DNA: TGCGCCAGCAGCCAAGAACCGGGACAGGTTTTGTTTTCCGAGCAGTACTTC
CDR3 protein: CASSQEPGQVLFSEQYF

clone size: many
J gene: TRBJ1-3
D gene: NA
V gene: TRBV7-2
CDR3 DNA: TGTGCCAGCAGCTTTTCTGGAAACACCATATATTTT
CDR3 protein: CASSFSGNTIYF

clone size: NA
J gene: TRBJ2-7
D gene: NA
V gene: TRBV7-2
CDR3 DNA: TGTGCCAGCAGCTTAGCAGCTAGTCAGTTTTACTTC
CDR3 protein: CASSLAASQFYF

clone size: NA
J gene: TRBJ2-1
D gene: NA
V gene: TRBV28
CDR3 DNA: TGTGCCAGCAGTTTTAGGGACCGCCCGGACGATGAGCAGTTCTTC
CDR3 protein: CASSFRDRPDDEQFF

clone size: many
J gene: TRBJ1-2
D gene: NA
V gene: TRBV6-4
CDR3 DNA: TGTGCCAGCAGTGACAGGGACTCGGATGGCTACACCTTC
CDR3 protein: CASSDRDSDGYTF

clone size: once
J gene: TRBJ1-2
D gene: NA
V gene: TRBV19
CDR3 DNA: TGTGCCAGTAGTATGCTTGAGGGGCGCTTCTATGGCTACACCTTC
CDR3 protein: CASSMLEGRFYGYTF

clone size: NA
J gene: TRBJ1-1
D gene: TRBD1
V gene: TRBV9
CDR3 DNA: TGTGCCAGCAGCGTAGTGGCACAGGGGCCATGGGACACTGAAGCTTTCTTT
CDR3 protein: CASSVVAQGPWDTEAFF

clone size: NA
J gene: TRBJ1-3
D gene: TRBD1
V gene: TRBV9
CDR3 DNA: TGTGCCAGCAGCGTCGAATCCGGGACAGGGGCATCTGGAAACACCATATATTTT
CDR3 protein: CASSVESGTGASGNTIYF

clone size: NA
J gene: TRBJ2-7
D gene: NA
V gene: TRBV29-1
CDR3 DNA: TGCAGCGTCCGAGCGGACTTTAAAGGCTACGAGCAGTACTTC
CDR3 protein: CSVRADFKGYEQYF

clone size: once
J gene: TRBJ2-2
D gene: TRBD1
V gene: TRBV29-1
CDR3 DNA: TGCAGCTCAAACAGGGGGCACACCGGGGAGCTGTTTTTT
CDR3 protein: CSSNRGHTGELFF

clone size: NA
J gene: TRBJ1-1
D gene: TRBD1
V gene: TRBV6-5
CDR3 DNA: TGTGCCAGCACGGGAACACAGGGGGTCACTGAAGCTTTCTTT
CDR3 protein: CASTGTQGVTEAFF

clone size: NA
J gene: TRBJ2-7
D gene: NA
V gene: TRBV2
CDR3 DNA: TGTGCCAGCAGTGAAAGTCCGAGGGCGGGCTACGAGCAGTACTTC
CDR3 protein: CASSESPRAGYEQYF

clone size: NA
J gene: TRBJ1-2
D gene: NA
V gene: TRBV12-1
CDR3 DNA: TGTGCCAGCAGCTCCGGACAGGAGGAGTACTATGGCTACACCTTC
CDR3 protein: CASSSGQEEYYGYTF

clone size: NA
J gene: TRBJ2-7
D gene: TRBD1
V gene: TRBV10-3
CDR3 DNA: TGTGCCATCAGTGAGACAGGGGGCGTCGAGCAGTACTTC
CDR3 protein: CAISETGGVEQYF

clone size: NA
J gene: TRBJ2-7
D gene: NA
V gene: TRBV30
CDR3 DNA: TGTGCCTGGAGTGTCGACACTTACTACGAGCAGTACTTC
CDR3 protein: CAWSVDTYYEQYF

clone size: NA
J gene: TRBJ1-1
D gene: NA
V gene: TRBV27
CDR3 DNA: TGTGCCAGCAGTCCCCGGGACATGGGTAAGAACACTGAAGCTTTCTTT
CDR3 protein: CASSPRDMGKNTEAFF

clone size: NA
J gene: TRBJ2-1
D gene: TRBD2
V gene: TRBV5-4
CDR3 DNA: TGTGCCAGCAGCACCACCGGGGGGGGGACGTGGAATGAGCAGTTCTTC
CDR3 protein: CASSTTGGGTWNEQFF

clone size: few
J gene: TRBJ2-1
D gene: NA
V gene: TRBV5-1
CDR3 DNA: TGCGCCAGCAGCTACCTTCAGGAGAGCTCCTACAATGAGCAGTTCTTC
CDR3 protein: CASSYLQESSYNEQFF

clone size: NA
J gene: TRBJ1-2
D gene: NA
V gene: TRBV2
CDR3 DNA: TGTGCCAGCTTCGCTAAGGGGTCTAAAACCTCCTATGGCTACACCTTC
CDR3 protein: CASFAKGSKTSYGYTF

clone size: NA
J gene: TRBJ2-7
D gene: NA
V gene: TRBV19
CDR3 DNA: TGTGCCAGTAGTATAAACAACTACGAGCAGTACTTC
CDR3 protein: CASSINNYEQYF

clone size: NA
J gene: TRBJ1-4
D gene: TRBD1
V gene: TRBV6-5
CDR3 DNA: TGTGCCAGCCGGGACAGCAATAATGAAAAACTGTTTTTT
CDR3 protein: CASRDSNNEKLFF

clone size: NA
J gene: TRBJ2-1
D gene: TRBD1
V gene: TRBV7-9
CDR3 DNA: TGTGCCAGCAGCCCTTACAGGGGGTACAATGAGCAGTTCTTC
CDR3 protein: CASSPYRGYNEQFF